The T cell receptor (beta chain) under discussion was sequenced for a study of T cell responses to AZD1222 COVID-19 vaccine. In regard to this clone: The antigen is undetermined.

Findings and limits, study-wide: The study found vaccine-associated CD4 TCRs spanning spike, dominant at 160-218 and 743-854. Clonal diversity may have been underestimated, and the donors were mostly white British, with more females than males.

The CDR3 sequence is 11 residues long. Germline CDR1 and CDR2: KGHSH and LQKENI. Trimming took 4 bases from V and 4 from J, leaving 4 bases between them. The repertoire was sequenced with immunoSEQ multiplex PCR; TCRdb's copy has only in-frame clones and lacks some. The sample includes fewer than 200,000 clones, approximately 92% of them seen just once. The chain employs TRBV18 and TRBJ1-2, with unresolved D. The sample was peripheral blood, taken on day 0 of AZD1222 vaccination. The receptor's source is an adult in good health. This CDR3 is CASSQSYGYTF. The CDR3 DNA reads as TGTGCCAGCTCACAGAGCTATGGCTACACCTTC.